A selection of T cell receptor beta chains follows, all from one sample in a study of OX40 agonist ivuxolimab in advanced cancers. TCRdb's copy holds only in-frame clones and misses some; the assay was immunoSEQ multiplex PCR. Found here are about 80,000 clones, around nine tenths of them singletons; the top ten hold approximately 0.3%. This specimen was CD4+ or CD8+ T cells sorted from blood, taken in a trial of the OX40 agonist ivuxolimab. The origin of the receptors is an adult with an advanced solid tumor such as melanoma, head and neck, liver or kidney cancer. Both conserved end residues are part of each CDR3. D genes are given only for firm matches. The listing skips clone size in some rows; elsewhere it reads once, few, many or a size class.

>TRBJ2-7|NA|NA|TRBV7-2
TGCGCCAGCAGCACCTCCTACGAGCAGTACTTC
CASSTSYEQYF
>TRBJ2-3|TRBD1|NA|TRBV19
TGTGCCAGTAGCACCGGGACAGGGGGACGAGATACGCAGTATTTT
CASSTGTGGRDTQYF
>TRBJ2-7|NA|NA|TRBV5-6
TGTGCCAGCAGCTTCTCTCACTACGAGCAGTACTTC
CASSFSHYEQYF
>TRBJ1-1|NA|NA|TRBV5-6
TGTGCCAGCAGCTTGGGTGTGGAGAACACTGAAGCTTTCTTT
CASSLGVENTEAFF
>TRBJ1-1|NA|many|TRBV5-1
TGCGCCAGCAGCCCTGGGACGGGCGGAACCACTGAAGCTTTCTTT
CASSPGTGGTTEAFF
>TRBJ2-5|NA|NA|TRBV6-5
TGTGCCAGCAGTTACTCCGGGGCCGAGACCCAGTACTTC
CASSYSGAETQYF
>TRBJ2-1|TRBD2|NA|TRBV18
TGTGCCAGCTCACCCAACGGGGGGGCCCTTTTGAATGAGCAGTTCTTC
CASSPNGGALLNEQFF
>TRBJ2-3|NA|NA|TRBV6-4
TGTGCCAGCAGTATGGGGGGAAGCACAGATACGCAGTATTTT
CASSMGGSTDTQYF
>TRBJ1-4|NA|NA|TRBV6-1
TGTGCCAGCAGACAGGATAATGAAAAACTGTTTTTT
CASRQDNEKLFF
>TRBJ1-2|TRBD1|NA|TRBV2
TGTGCCAGCAGTGAGAGAGGCCCGGGACAGCCCTCCTATGGCTACACCTTC
CASSERGPGQPSYGYTF
>TRBJ2-5|NA|NA|TRBV5-1
TGTGCCAGCAGCTTGGGCCGAATGGGATGGGAGACCCAGTACTTC
CASSLGRMGWETQYF
>TRBJ1-4|NA|NA|TRBV27
TGTGCCAGCAGCTTCAAGACGGGAGGGTCTAATGAAAAACTGTTTTTT
CASSFKTGGSNEKLFF
>TRBJ2-2|NA|NA|TRBV20-1
TGCAGTGCTACGAACACCGGGGAGCTGTTTTTT
CSATNTGELFF
>TRBJ1-2|TRBD1|NA|TRBV5-5
TGTGCCAGCAGCTTGTCCGCGACAGGGGGAGAGTATGGCTACACCTTC
CASSLSATGGEYGYTF
>TRBJ1-1|NA|NA|TRBV19
TGTGCCAGTAGACTCAGGGGATTCGGCGCTTTCTTT
CASRLRGFGAFF
>TRBJ2-4|NA|NA|TRBV11-2
TGTGCCAGCAGCTTCCCTCAGGGTATAGCCAAAAACATTCAGTACTTC
CASSFPQGIAKNIQYF
>TRBJ2-3|NA|once|TRBV5-1
TGCGCCAGCAGCTTGGGGACACCGACCACAGATACGCAGTATTTT
CASSLGTPTTDTQYF
>TRBJ1-1|TRBD1|NA|TRBV5-1
TGCGCCAGCAGCTCAGGGGGCACAACTGAAGCTTTCTTT
CASSSGGTTEAFF
>TRBJ2-2|NA|NA|TRBV7-7
TGTGCCAGCAGCTTGGGGCTGGGGGGAACCGGGGAGCTGTTTTTT
CASSLGLGGTGELFF
>TRBJ2-1|TRBD2|few|TRBV11-2
TGTGCCAGCAGCTCGACTAGCCGATACAATGAGCAGTTCTTC
CASSSTSRYNEQFF
>TRBJ1-4|TRBD1|NA|TRBV28
TGTGCCAGCAGATTCACCTTTCGGGACAGAGATCCTGAAAAACTGTTTTTT
CASRFTFRDRDPEKLFF
>TRBJ1-1|NA|NA|TRBV6-1
TGTGCCAGCAGTGAATACAGACAGAACACTGAAGCTTTCTTT
CASSEYRQNTEAFF
>TRBJ2-1|TRBD2|NA|TRBV6-1
TGTGCCAGCAGTGCGGGGGGAGAGCAGTTCTTC
CASSAGGEQFF
>TRBJ1-1|NA|NA|TRBV28
TGTGCCAGCAGTTTGAGTGGACGGGAGGTGGTCGGTGAAGCTTTCTTT
CASSLSGREVVGEAFF
>TRBJ1-1|NA|NA|TRBV18
TGTGCCAGCTCACCCGATTTGGGGGTAGGCACTGAAGCTTTCTTT
CASSPDLGVGTEAFF
>TRBJ1-2|NA|NA|TRBV9
TGTGCCAGCAGCGTCCCCCCCTACTATGGCTACACCTTC
CASSVPPYYGYTF
>TRBJ1-2|TRBD1|NA|TRBV6-6
TGTGCCAGCAGAAACGGACAGGGGAACTATGGCTACACCTTC
CASRNGQGNYGYTF
>TRBJ2-5|TRBD1|NA|TRBV9
TGTGCCAGCAGCGCTGGTCCCGGGACAGGGTCATACCAAGAGACCCAGTACTTC
CASSAGPGTGSYQETQYF
>TRBJ1-5|NA|once|TRBV5-1
TGCGCCAGCAGCTTGGATGGGCTAAATCAGCCCCAGCATTTT
CASSLDGLNQPQHF
>TRBJ1-5|NA|once|TRBV6-5
TGTGCCAGCAGCCCAGGGCCCACTCAGCCCCAGCATTTT
CASSPGPTQPQHF
>TRBJ1-5|NA|NA|TRBV7-9
TGTGCCAGCAGCCCGGGGGCCATGAGCAATCAGCCCCAGCATTTT
CASSPGAMSNQPQHF
>TRBJ1-3|NA|NA|TRBV29-1
TGCAGCGTAGGCCTAGACTCTGGAAACACCATATATTTT
CSVGLDSGNTIYF